The 22 T cell receptor beta chains below were found in one sample sequenced in a study of blood T cell repertoires in COVID-19. Clones were read by immunoSEQ multiplex PCR, and TCRdb kept only the in-frame ones, dropping some. The table lists about 330,000 clones, 92% of them singletons, with about 18% in the top ten. The sequenced sample was PBMCs or T cells enriched from blood (not recorded which). These receptor sequences come from a woman in her twenties or thirties who had recovered from COVID-19.

The rearrangement uses TRBV20-1 and TRBJ1-1; TRBD1 agrees at 7 bases. This CDR3 is built from 11 residues. Germline V gene sequence: CDR1 DFQATT, CDR2 SNEGSKA (reference sequence). Losses at the gene ends were 6 bases for V and 4 bases for J; bases not matched to a gene: 2. The CDR3 DNA follows: TGCAGTGCCCAGGGGGGCACTGAAGCTTTCTTT. It encodes CSAQGGTEAFF.

The chain employs TRBV3-1 (or the pseudogene TRBV3-2) and TRBJ2-1, with 8 nucleotides matching TRBD2. CDR3 length: 15 residues. Germline V gene sequence: CDR1 LGHDT, CDR2 YNNKEL (reference sequence). Germline trimming cut 4 bases from V and 0 bases from J; bases unmatched to any gene: 2. The CDR3 sequence: CASSRAGVSYNEQFF. CDR3 in DNA: TGTGCCAGCAGCCGAGCGGGAGTCTCCTACAATGAGCAGTTCTTC.

The chain combines TRBV6-5 with TRBJ2-1; 9 nucleotides agree with TRBD2. In germline, CDR1 is MNHEY, CDR2 SVGAGI. The CDR3 is made up of 13 amino acids. The J segment lost 12 bases and the V segment lost 9 bases, leaving 12 bases of the junction unmatched. The CDR3 protein is CASMPGTSRRQFF. Written as DNA, the CDR3 is TGTGCCAGTATGCCCGGGACTAGCCGGAGGCAGTTCTTC.

The rearrangement uses TRBV4-2 and TRBJ1-1, with 8 bases aligning to TRBD1. Unmatched junction bases numbered 2, after V lost 5 bases and J lost 3 bases. There are 13 residues in the CDR3. In germline, CDR1 is LGHNA, CDR2 YNFKEQ. CDR3 in amino acids: CASSADRDTEAFF. CDR3 bases: TGTGCCAGCAGCGCGGACAGGGACACTGAAGCTTTCTTT.

The rearrangement joins TRBV5-1 to TRBJ1-1; TRBD1 might be the D (5 bases). Germline V lookup: CDR1 SGHRS, CDR2 YFSETQ. V gave up 0 bases and J gave up 4 bases, with 13 bases separating them. The CDR3 length is 15 residues. Here the CDR3 reads CASSLVLGGGTEAFF. The CDR3, as DNA: TGCGCCAGCAGCTTGGTATTGGGCGGGGGCACTGAAGCTTTCTTT.

V usage is TRBV3-1 (or the pseudogene TRBV3-2) and J usage is TRBJ2-5, with 10 positions matching TRBD1. The CDR3 is made up of 17 amino acids. V shed 1 base and J 5 bases; nucleotides not matched to a gene: 10. Germline values: CDR1 LGHDT, CDR2 YNNKEL (reference sequence). CDR3 sequence reads: CASSQALDRGRSETQYF. In DNA form, the CDR3 reads TGTGCCAGCAGCCAAGCCTTGGACAGGGGGAGATCGGAGACCCAGTACTTC.

This chain links TRBV28 with TRBJ1-1; unclear D gene. This CDR3 is built from 13 residues. The V gene's germline CDR1 is MDHEN and CDR2 SYDVKM. Trimming left V 7 bases short and J 3 bases short, with 12 bases between. The CDR3 sequence: CASTPQDYTEAFF. The CDR3 DNA follows: TGTGCCAGCACCCCTCAGGATTACACTGAAGCTTTCTTT.

The V call is TRBV6-5, the J call TRBJ2-5; no clear D gene. Germline CDR1 and CDR2: MNHEY and SVGAGI. The V end was cut by 2 bases, the J end by 5 bases, with 9 bases between. This CDR3 region has 13 residues. The CDR3: CASSYTHEETQYF. The CDR3 region has the DNA TGTGCCAGCAGTTACACTCACGAGGAGACCCAGTACTTC.

The rearrangement links TRBV18 to TRBJ2-3, with 7 bases aligning to TRBD2. The CDR3 runs to 18 residues. Germline V gene lookup returns CDR1 KGHSH and CDR2 LQKENI. Losses at the gene ends were 2 bases for V and 0 bases for J; bases not matched to a gene: 11. CDR3 sequence (DNA): TGTGCCAGCTCACCAAATCTCTCTAGCGGAAGGAGCACAGATACGCAGTATTTT. It is translated as CASSPNLSSGRSTDTQYF.

The chain uses TRBV6-5 and TRBJ2-2, with D possibly TRBD2 on 6 matching bases. The germline V and J ends were trimmed by 5 bases and 4 bases, with 11 bases remaining between them. Per the germline V gene, CDR1 is MNHEY and CDR2 is SVGAGI. The CDR3 contains 14 residues. The DNA of the CDR3 is TGTGCCAGCAGTCCCCGGGGGTTCACCGGGGAGCTGTTTTTT. As protein: CASSPRGFTGELFF.

The chain joins TRBV13 to TRBJ2-1; no clear D. Germline V gives CDR1 PRHDT, CDR2 FYEKMQ (reference sequence). The CDR3 is 13 amino acids. V was trimmed by 4 bases and J by 5 bases, leaving 9 bases between them. CDR3 sequence reads: CASSSTLDNEQFF. CDR3 nucleotides: TGTGCCAGCAGCTCAACCCTAGACAATGAGCAGTTCTTC.

This clone was recorded only once. The rearrangement joins TRBV5-6 to TRBJ1-5; possibly TRBD1 for D (6 bases). The CDR3 loop spans 15 amino acids. Germline V gene data show CDR1 as SGHDT and CDR2 as YYEEEE. Trimming left V 2 bases short and J 0 bases short, with 9 bases between. CDR3 bases: TGTGCCAGCAGCTTTCAGGGGCCTAGCAATCAGCCCCAGCATTTT. Its translation: CASSFQGPSNQPQHF.

This chain connects TRBV12-3 or TRBV12-4 to TRBJ1-1, with D uncertain. There are 12 residues in the CDR3. Trimming shortened V by 6 bases and J by 11 bases, and 16 bases separated the two germline ends. CDR3 DNA: TGTGCCAGCAGCCTGACTCTTCGGATGGCTTTCTTT. Translating gives CASSLTLRMAFF.

The chain couples TRBV19 to TRBJ1-2, with no clear D. The CDR3 runs 13 residues. CDR1 is LNHDA and CDR2 is SQIVND in the germline V gene (reference sequence). V was clipped by 5 bases and J by 3 bases, with 10 bases between them. For the CDR3, the DNA is TGTGCCAGTAGTGAGGGCGGATACTATGGCTACACCTTC. Residues: CASSEGGYYGYTF.

CDR3 region: CASSLEAADTQYF. In DNA, the CDR3 is TGCGCCAGCAGCTTGGAAGCGGCAGATACGCAGTATTTT. The chain joins TRBV5-1 to TRBJ2-3, with D possibly matching TRBD2 (5 bases). Per the germline V gene, CDR1 is SGHRS and CDR2 is YFSETQ. The CDR3 is 13 residues long. V was shortened by 0 bases and J by 4 bases, with 6 bases between the two germline ends.

The chain couples TRBV9 to TRBJ2-2; D unclear. Trimming left V 0 bases short and J 6 bases short, with 6 bases between. Germline CDR1 and CDR2: SGDLS and YYNGEE. The CDR3 contains 13 residues. CDR3 protein: CASSVGPPGELFF. CDR3 DNA sequence: TGTGCCAGCAGCGTAGGGCCCCCCGGGGAGCTGTTTTTT.

This chain links TRBV5-5 with TRBJ2-1; D gene uncertain. Germline CDR1 and CDR2: SGHKS and YYEKEE (reference sequence). Trimming took 6 bases from V and 8 from J, leaving 9 bases between them. There are 11 residues in the CDR3. CDR3 nucleotide sequence: TGTGCCAGCAATCTGTCGGATGAGCAGTTCTTC. Translating it yields CASNLSDEQFF.

The chain is built from TRBV5-1 and TRBJ1-6; TRBD1 aligns across 9 bases. Looked up from germline, CDR1 is SGHRS and CDR2 is YFSETQ. Trimming took 4 bases from V and 9 from J; bases not matched to a gene: 5. The CDR3 sequence is 14 residues long. CDR3 protein: CASSQGQGGSPLHF. CDR3 DNA sequence: TGCGCCAGCAGCCAGGGACAGGGAGGTTCACCCCTCCACTTT.

The gene calls are TRBV9 and TRBJ2-1; 9 bases line up with TRBD1. After removal of 3 bases from V and 0 bases from J, the junction contained 4 bases not matched to a gene. Per germline, CDR1 SGDLS and CDR2 YYNGEE. This CDR3 has 16 residues. CDR3: CASSAGQGSSYNEQFF. The DNA for the CDR3 is TGTGCCAGCAGCGCGGGACAGGGAAGCTCCTACAATGAGCAGTTCTTC.

The CDR3 DNA reads TGTGCCAGCAGTTACACCGGGACAGGGAGGACTGAAGCTTTCTTT. Translated, it gives CASSYTGTGRTEAFF. V usage is TRBV6-2 or TRBV6-3 and J usage is TRBJ1-1; 9 positions match TRBD1. Germline CDR1 and CDR2: MNHEY and SVGEGT. The CDR3 spans 15 residues. Unmatched junction bases numbered 6, after V lost 2 bases and J lost 5 bases.

In its sample, this clone was seen once. CDR3 loop: CASSPSRDSPLHF. CDR3 nucleotide sequence: TGTGCCAGCAGCCCGTCCAGGGATTCACCCCTCCACTTT. The genes are TRBV7-6 and TRBJ1-6; perhaps TRBD1 as D (5 bases). Deletions cut 5 bases from V and 8 bases from J, with 10 bases between. The V gene's germline CDR1 is SGHVS and CDR2 FNYEAQ. There are 13 residues in the CDR3.

The chain carries TRBV10-3 and TRBJ1-2, with D tentatively TRBD1 (5 bases). Trimming removed 2 bases at V and 4 bases at J, with 14 bases between. The CDR3 contains 15 residues. Germline CDR1 reads ENHRY; CDR2 reads SYGVKD. The CDR3 region has the DNA TGTGCCATCAGTGAGGAGGAGGGGCGAGCCTATGGCTACACCTTC. Protein product: CAISEEEGRAYGYTF.